Below, 9 T cell receptor beta chains from the same sample are listed, as sequenced in a study of blood T cell repertoires in COVID-19. Repertoires were generated with immunoSEQ multiplex PCR, while TCRdb's copy carries only in-frame clones and drops some. The sample consists of 200,000 to 250,000 clones, roughly 88% of them appearing once. Sequencing was carried out using PBMCs or T cells enriched from blood (not recorded which). The receptors were gathered from a woman aged 45-60 years who had recovered from COVID-19.

This chain links TRBV15 with TRBJ1-2, with 11 bases aligning to TRBD1. The length of the CDR3 is 15 residues. Germline CDR1 reads LNHNV; CDR2 reads YYDKDF (reference sequence). V lost 1 base, J lost 3 bases, and 1 base stayed unmatched. The CDR3 DNA reads as TGTGCCACCAGCAGAGGGGGACAGGGGGACTATGGCTACACCTTC. It specifies CATSRGGQGDYGYTF.

The chain recombines TRBV2 with TRBJ2-7; 7 positions agree with TRBD1. This CDR3 comprises 13 residues. V lost 8 bases to trimming and J lost 6 bases; unmatched junction nucleotides: 10. The germline V gene has CDR1 SNHLY and CDR2 FYNNEI. In DNA, the CDR3 is TGTGCCAGCTTGACAGGGTCCTTTTCCGAGCAGTACTTC. It codes for CASLTGSFSEQYF. Based on the CDR3 plus reference TRBV2 and TRBJ2-7, the full variable domain is EPEVTQTPSHQVTQMGQEVILRCVPISNHLYFYWYRQILGQKVEFLVSFYNNEISEKSEIFDDQFSVERPDGSNFTLKIRSTKLEDSAMYFCASLTGSFSEQYFGPGTRLTVT.

The chain recombines TRBV4-2 with TRBJ2-1; D is undetermined. The CDR3 loop spans 17 amino acids. V was trimmed by 11 bases and J by 4 bases, leaving 27 bases between them. The germline V gene encodes CDR1 LGHNA and CDR2 YNFKEQ. The CDR3 spells CAQHQVTCGRGYNEQFF. The CDR3 region has the DNA TGTGCCCAACACCAAGTTACGTGCGGAAGAGGATACAATGAGCAGTTCTTC.

The chain joins TRBV4-1 to TRBJ2-6; 8 bases line up with TRBD2. CDR1 MGHRA and CDR2 YSYEKL come from the germline V gene. This CDR3 contains 20 residues. V lost 1 base to trimming and J lost 0 bases; unmatched junction nucleotides: 11. CDR3 in amino acids: CASSQVYGGGSLSGANVLTF. CDR3 DNA sequence: TGCGCCAGCAGCCAAGTTTATGGCGGGGGGTCTCTCTCTGGGGCCAACGTCCTGACTTTC.

The V call is TRBV11-3, the J call TRBJ2-1; 8 bases are a match to TRBD1. The CDR3 runs to 12 residues. The germline CDR1 and CDR2 sequences are SGHNT and YENEEA. The V gene end was trimmed by 5 bases and the J gene end by 12 bases; junction bases not matched to a gene: 6. The CDR3 reads CASSHPGTGQFF. The CDR3 coding sequence is TGTGCCAGCAGCCACCCCGGGACAGGGCAGTTCTTC.

The chain carries TRBV5-1 and TRBJ2-7, with D maybe TRBD1 (6 bases). CDR1 and CDR2 (germline): SGHRS, YFSETQ. V lost 1 base and J 3 bases, leaving 14 bases between the germline ends. The CDR3 length is 15 residues. The CDR3 region has the DNA TGCGCCAGCAGCTTGACGGACAGCTTCATCTACGAGCAGTACTTC. It is translated as CASSLTDSFIYEQYF. Drawing the rest from reference TRBV5-1 and TRBJ2-7, the complete variable domain is KAGVTQTPRYLIKTRGQQVTLSCSPISGHRSVSWYQQTPGQGLQFLFEYFSETQRNKGNFPGRFSGRQFSNSRSEMNVSTLELGDSALYLCASSLTDSFIYEQYFGPGTRLTVT.

The chain employs TRBV12-3 or TRBV12-4 and TRBJ1-6; no firm D call. Deletions cut 6 bases from V and 8 bases from J, with 8 bases between. There are 12 residues in the CDR3. The CDR3 loop reads CASSSGYSPLHF. The CDR3 DNA reads as TGTGCCAGCAGCTCAGGTTATTCACCCCTCCACTTT.

This clone occurred once. This chain joins TRBV5-1 and TRBJ2-2, with D unresolved. The CDR3 sequence is 15 residues long. Trimming shortened V by 0 bases and J by 6 bases, and 12 bases separated the two germline ends. Germline V gene lookup returns CDR1 SGHRS and CDR2 YFSETQ. The CDR3, as DNA: TGCGCCAGCAGCTTGGTCACATTAACCTCCGGGGAGCTGTTTTTT. This translates into CASSLVTLTSGELFF.

The CDR3 DNA reads as TGTGCCAGCAGTTCCGGGGGGGAGACCCAGTACTTC. It yields the protein CASSSGGETQYF. The chain employs TRBV28 and TRBJ2-5, with 7 bases fitting TRBD2. Germline-derived CDR1 and CDR2 are MDHEN and SYDVKM. Trimming cost V 4 bases and J 5 bases; bases outside gene matches: 1. The CDR3 totals 12 residues.